The rows below give T cell receptor beta chains drawn from one sample of a study of blood T cell repertoires in COVID-19. The data were produced by immunoSEQ multiplex PCR, yet TCRdb's version contains in-frame clones alone and is incomplete. The data hold approximately 110,000 clones, with 80% to 90% observed a single time. Sequenced input: peripheral blood. The receptors shown here come from a human donor in a cohort sampled during active COVID-19. Both conserved end residues are part of each CDR3. The order of the fields is CDR3 protein, CDR3 DNA, V gene, clone size, D gene, J gene. The D gene is left open where the match is weak. A clone size is listed for some rows: how often the clone was seen (once, few, many), or a class if it is expanded.

CDR3aa: CASSFNTGFTEAFF; CDR3nt: TGTGCCAGCAGCTTTAACACAGGGTTCACTGAAGCTTTCTTT; v_gene: TRBV7-9; abundance: .; d_gene: .; j_gene: TRBJ1-1
CDR3aa: CASSTLAGQGAQPQHF; CDR3nt: TGTGCCAGCTCCACCCTAGCGGGGCAGGGGGCCCAGCCCCAGCATTTT; v_gene: TRBV18; abundance: once; d_gene: TRBD1; j_gene: TRBJ1-5
CDR3aa: CASSFSIADTQYF; CDR3nt: TGTGCCAGCAGTTTTAGCATCGCAGATACGCAGTATTTT; v_gene: TRBV12-3/TRBV12-4; abundance: .; d_gene: .; j_gene: TRBJ2-3
CDR3aa: CASRPQGGTEAFF; CDR3nt: TGTGCCAGCAGACCCCAGGGGGGCACTGAAGCTTTCTTT; v_gene: TRBV28; abundance: few; d_gene: TRBD1; j_gene: TRBJ1-1
CDR3aa: CASSLSPAGKLFF; CDR3nt: TGTGCCAGCAGTTTATCGCCGGCGGGAAAACTGTTTTTT; v_gene: TRBV27; abundance: .; d_gene: .; j_gene: TRBJ1-4
CDR3aa: CAWIPSGGSDTQYF; CDR3nt: TGTGCCTGGATACCTAGCGGGGGGTCAGATACGCAGTATTTT; v_gene: TRBV30; abundance: .; d_gene: TRBD2; j_gene: TRBJ2-3
CDR3aa: CASRVSRGAFF; CDR3nt: TGTGCCAGCAGGGTGTCGAGGGGGGCTTTCTTT; v_gene: TRBV6-5; abundance: .; d_gene: .; j_gene: TRBJ1-1
CDR3aa: CASSLAGGPGYEQYF; CDR3nt: TGTGCCAGCAGTTTAGCGGGAGGGCCTGGTTACGAGCAGTACTTC; v_gene: TRBV27; abundance: .; d_gene: TRBD2; j_gene: TRBJ2-7
CDR3aa: CASKSQNTEAFF; CDR3nt: TGTGCCTCTAAATCCCAGAACACTGAAGCTTTCTTT; v_gene: TRBV18; abundance: .; d_gene: .; j_gene: TRBJ1-1
CDR3aa: CAAAGREETQYF; CDR3nt: TGTGCCGCTGCTGGCAGGGAAGAGACCCAGTACTTC; v_gene: TRBV15; abundance: .; d_gene: .; j_gene: TRBJ2-5
CDR3aa: CAISEGTGHRNTGELFF; CDR3nt: TGTGCCATCAGTGAGGGGACAGGCCATCGAAACACCGGGGAGCTGTTTTTT; v_gene: TRBV10-3; abundance: .; d_gene: TRBD1; j_gene: TRBJ2-2
CDR3aa: CASSYLGTQETQYF; CDR3nt: TGTGCCAGCAGTTACCTCGGGACTCAAGAGACCCAGTACTTC; v_gene: TRBV6-2/TRBV6-3; abundance: .; d_gene: .; j_gene: TRBJ2-5
CDR3aa: CATGVYDTQYF; CDR3nt: TGTGCCACAGGGGTATATGACACCCAGTACTTC; v_gene: TRBV2; abundance: .; d_gene: .; j_gene: TRBJ2-5
CDR3aa: CASSLETAMNTEAFF; CDR3nt: TGCGCCAGCAGCTTGGAGACAGCTATGAACACTGAAGCTTTCTTT; v_gene: TRBV5-1; abundance: once; d_gene: .; j_gene: TRBJ1-1
CDR3aa: CASSGSGSSYNEQFF; CDR3nt: TGTGCCAGCAGTGGGTCCGGGAGCTCCTACAATGAGCAGTTCTTC; v_gene: TRBV2; abundance: once; d_gene: .; j_gene: TRBJ2-1
CDR3aa: CAWSGTGGPLHF; CDR3nt: TGTGCCTGGAGTGGGACAGGCGGTCCCCTCCACTTT; v_gene: TRBV30; abundance: .; d_gene: TRBD1; j_gene: TRBJ1-6
CDR3aa: CASLPDRAFSYEQYF; CDR3nt: TGTGCCAGCCTTCCGGACAGAGCTTTCTCCTACGAGCAGTACTTC; v_gene: TRBV7-2; abundance: .; d_gene: .; j_gene: TRBJ2-7
CDR3aa: CASSSLAGGRGYEQFF; CDR3nt: TGTGCCAGCAGTTCCCTAGCGGGGGGGCGGGGATATGAGCAGTTCTTC; v_gene: TRBV27; abundance: .; d_gene: TRBD2; j_gene: TRBJ2-1
CDR3aa: CASSLEGQQPQHF; CDR3nt: TGTGCCAGCAGTTTAGAGGGACAGCAGCCCCAGCATTTT; v_gene: TRBV27; abundance: once; d_gene: TRBD1; j_gene: TRBJ1-5
CDR3aa: CAWRPLSGGTQYTQYF; CDR3nt: TGTGCCTGGAGACCACTTAGCGGGGGGACACAGTATACGCAGTATTTT; v_gene: TRBV30; abundance: .; d_gene: TRBD2; j_gene: TRBJ2-3
CDR3aa: CASSTPGGLARPIQYF; CDR3nt: TGTGCCAGCAGTACACCTGGGGGACTAGCTAGACCCATTCAGTACTTC; v_gene: TRBV11-2; abundance: .; d_gene: TRBD2; j_gene: TRBJ2-4
CDR3aa: CASSYRRPGQGNYGYTF; CDR3nt: TGTGCCAGCAGTTACCGTCGACCGGGACAGGGCAACTATGGCTACACCTTC; v_gene: TRBV6-9; abundance: few; d_gene: TRBD1; j_gene: TRBJ1-2
CDR3aa: CASSLQPGQSYEQYF; CDR3nt: TGTGCCAGCAGCTTACAGCCCGGACAGTCCTACGAGCAGTACTTC; v_gene: TRBV7-2; abundance: once; d_gene: .; j_gene: TRBJ2-7
CDR3aa: CAICPGARHEQYF; CDR3nt: TGTGCCATCTGTCCAGGGGCGCGTCACGAGCAGTACTTC; v_gene: TRBV10-3; abundance: once; d_gene: .; j_gene: TRBJ2-7
CDR3aa: CASTPKTGLNYGYTF; CDR3nt: TGTGCCAGCACCCCGAAGACAGGGCTTAACTATGGCTACACCTTC; v_gene: TRBV6-5; abundance: once; d_gene: TRBD1; j_gene: TRBJ1-2
CDR3aa: CASSSPRDNNEQFF; CDR3nt: TGTGCCAGCAGCTCTCCCCGGGACAACAATGAGCAGTTCTTC; v_gene: TRBV11-3; abundance: .; d_gene: .; j_gene: TRBJ2-1
CDR3aa: CASRDRGGEQYF; CDR3nt: TGCGCCAGCAGAGACAGGGGCGGGGAGCAGTACTTC; v_gene: TRBV10-2; abundance: .; d_gene: TRBD1; j_gene: TRBJ2-7
CDR3aa: CASSADSGNTIYF; CDR3nt: TGTGCCAGCAGTGCGGACTCTGGAAACACCATATATTTT; v_gene: TRBV9; abundance: .; d_gene: .; j_gene: TRBJ1-3
CDR3aa: CASSLSVGRTDTQYF; CDR3nt: TGTGCCAGCAGTTTATCTGTCGGGAGGACAGATACGCAGTATTTT; v_gene: TRBV28; abundance: .; d_gene: TRBD2; j_gene: TRBJ2-3
CDR3aa: CASSYSKGVSGNTIYF; CDR3nt: TGTGCCAGCAGTTACTCGAAGGGGGTCTCTGGAAACACCATATATTTT; v_gene: TRBV6-5; abundance: .; d_gene: .; j_gene: TRBJ1-3
CDR3aa: CASSEAYRQETQYF; CDR3nt: TGTGCCAGCAGTGAAGCTTACAGACAAGAGACCCAGTACTTC; v_gene: TRBV6-1; abundance: .; d_gene: .; j_gene: TRBJ2-5
CDR3aa: CASSLEGAETQYF; CDR3nt: TGCGCCAGCAGCTTGGAAGGAGCAGAGACCCAGTACTTC; v_gene: TRBV5-1; abundance: few; d_gene: .; j_gene: TRBJ2-5
CDR3aa: CASSPGLAGGPGANVLTF; CDR3nt: TGCGCCAGCAGCCCGGGACTAGCGGGGGGGCCCGGGGCCAACGTCCTGACTTTC; v_gene: TRBV5-1; abundance: .; d_gene: TRBD2; j_gene: TRBJ2-6
CDR3aa: CASSGRQSSRYGYTF; CDR3nt: TGTGCCAGTAGTGGCAGACAGTCATCTCGCTATGGCTACACCTTC; v_gene: TRBV19; abundance: .; d_gene: .; j_gene: TRBJ1-2
CDR3aa: CATSDWTSGSDEQFF; CDR3nt: TGTGCCACCAGTGATTGGACTAGCGGGAGTGATGAGCAGTTCTTC; v_gene: TRBV24-1; abundance: .; d_gene: TRBD2; j_gene: TRBJ2-1
CDR3aa: CASSWDRLSYNEQFF; CDR3nt: TGTGCCAGCAGCTGGGACAGGCTCTCCTACAATGAGCAGTTCTTC; v_gene: TRBV5-8; abundance: .; d_gene: TRBD1; j_gene: TRBJ2-1
CDR3aa: CASSVSASGNTYEQYF; CDR3nt: TGTGCCAGCAGCGTATCGGCTAGCGGTAATACCTACGAGCAGTACTTC; v_gene: TRBV9; abundance: .; d_gene: TRBD2; j_gene: TRBJ2-7